These 23 T cell receptor beta chains were sequenced from one sample in a study of blood T cell repertoires in COVID-19. The data were produced by immunoSEQ multiplex PCR, yet TCRdb's version contains in-frame clones alone and is incomplete. The profile shows a few hundred thousand clones, roughly 91% of them singletons. Sequencing was done on a sample of PBMCs or T cells enriched from blood (not recorded which). The receptor set was obtained from a woman aged 55 to 70 in a cohort exposed to, infected with or recovered from COVID-19 (not recorded which).

V usage is TRBV29-1 and J usage is TRBJ2-3; the D gene is possibly TRBD1 (6 bases). CDR3 length: 13 residues. The germline V gene has CDR1 SQVTM and CDR2 ANQGSEA. V shed 6 bases and J shed 3 bases, with 13 bases lying between them. CDR3 in DNA: TGCAGCGTCAAAACAGGGCGAACAGATACGCAGTATTTT. Translated: CSVKTGRTDTQYF.

The V and J genes are TRBV2 and TRBJ1-5; 8 bases map to TRBD1. J was trimmed by 4 bases and V by 8 bases; bases with no gene match: 4. The CDR3 totals 13 residues. Per germline, CDR1 SNHLY and CDR2 FYNNEI. CDR3 residues: CASSGTGNQPQHF. The CDR3 bases are TGTGCCAGCTCCGGGACAGGTAATCAGCCCCAGCATTTT.

The chain combines TRBV5-4 with TRBJ2-7, with a possible D match to TRBD1 (5 bases). Germline V gene sequence: CDR1 SGHNT, CDR2 YYREEE (reference sequence). This CDR3 spans 16 amino acids. Trimming removed 2 bases from V and 6 bases from J, with 21 bases in between. CDR3 sequence reads: CASSLGSRVLLGEQYF. DNA for the CDR3: TGTGCCAGCAGCTTAGGAAGCAGGGTATTATTAGGCGAGCAGTACTTC.

The chain has TRBV15 and TRBJ2-1, with D possibly being TRBD1 (6 bases). The CDR3 is 18 residues long. V was clipped by 3 bases and J by 4 bases, with 22 bases between them. Germline V CDR1 and CDR2: LNHNV, YYDKDF (reference sequence). The CDR3, as DNA: TGTGCCACCAGCAGTCCCGGGGACACAACATCAATTTACAATGAGCAGTTCTTC. This codes for CATSSPGDTTSIYNEQFF. Looking up the rest from reference TRBV15 and TRBJ2-1 gives the full variable domain: DAMVIQNPRYQVTQFGKPVTLSCSQTLNHNVMYWYQQKSSQAPKLLFHYYDKDFNNEADTPDNFQSRRPNTSFCFLDIRSPGLGDTAMYLCATSSPGDTTSIYNEQFFGPGTRLTVL.

The chain links TRBV30 to TRBJ2-1, with 8 nucleotides matching TRBD1. Germline trimming cut 1 base from V and 4 bases from J; bases unmatched to any gene: 3. Germline values: CDR1 GTSNPN, CDR2 SVGIG (reference sequence). The CDR3 totals 14 residues. The CDR3 reads CAWSGGQGYNEQFF. The CDR3 DNA reads as TGTGCCTGGAGTGGAGGACAGGGTTACAATGAGCAGTTCTTC.

The rearrangement joins TRBV5-1 to TRBJ2-7, with TRBD1 matching 10 bases. CDR1 is SGHRS and CDR2 is YFSETQ in the germline V gene. J gave up 2 bases and V 4 bases, and 9 bases lay outside the gene matches. The CDR3 is made up of 16 amino acids. The CDR3 region has the DNA TGCGCCAGCAGCAAAACCCCCGGGACAGGGGCCTACGAGCAGTACTTC. This sequence encodes CASSKTPGTGAYEQYF.

This clone came up once. The gene calls are TRBV29-1 and TRBJ2-7; 7 bases align to TRBD2. With V trimmed by 5 bases and J by 0 bases, 4 bases remained unmatched. The CDR3 runs 13 residues. Germline loops: CDR1 SQVTM, CDR2 ANQGSEA. The CDR3 sequence: CSVRRGSSYEQYF. The CDR3 bases are TGCAGCGTTAGACGCGGGAGCTCCTACGAGCAGTACTTC.

The chain's CDR3 is CASRGQGRDGNTIYF. In DNA, the CDR3 is TGTGCCAGCAGGGGCCAGGGCAGGGATGGAAACACCATATATTTT. This chain uses TRBV28 with TRBJ1-3; a possible D gene is TRBD1 (5 bases). Trimming took off 6 bases at V and 3 bases at J, with 15 bases between the two ends. The CDR3 covers 15 residues. CDR1 MDHEN and CDR2 SYDVKM come from the germline V gene. Full variable domain (rest looked up from reference TRBV28 and TRBJ1-3): DVKVTQSSRYLVKRTGEKVFLECVQDMDHENMFWYRQDPGLGLRLIYFSYDVKMKEKGDIPEGYSVSREKKERFSLILESASTNQTSMYLCASRGQGRDGNTIYFGEGSWLTVV.

The chain has TRBV3-1 (or the pseudogene TRBV3-2) and TRBJ2-6, with 8 bases identical to TRBD1. CDR1 LGHDT and CDR2 YNNKEL come from the germline V gene (reference sequence). This CDR3 has 15 residues. The J segment lost 4 bases and the V segment lost 4 bases, leaving 3 bases of the junction unmatched. The CDR3 DNA reads TGTGCCAGCAGCCCCAGGGGGCGAGGGGCCAACGTCCTGACTTTC. Its protein product is CASSPRGRGANVLTF.

The chain is built from TRBV19 and TRBJ1-1, with 7 bases matching TRBD1. The CDR3 totals 16 residues. V gave up 11 bases and J gave up 1 base; unmatched junction bases: 16. Germline values: CDR1 LNHDA, CDR2 SQIVND (reference sequence). CDR3 residues: CAASYRGRRTNTEAFF. The CDR3 coding sequence is TGTGCCGCCTCCTACAGGGGAAGAAGAACGAACACTGAAGCTTTCTTT.

V and J are TRBV4-2 and TRBJ2-3; possibly TRBD1 for D (6 bases). From germline, CDR1 is LGHNA and CDR2 YNFKEQ. The germline V and J ends were trimmed by 0 bases and 4 bases, with 8 bases remaining between them. There are 14 residues in the CDR3. CDR3 DNA: TGTGCCAGCAGCCAAGATTGGGGGCCAGATACGCAGTATTTT. Translated: CASSQDWGPDTQYF.

This chain joins TRBV7-9 and TRBJ2-6; 11 positions agree with TRBD1. The CDR3 length is 19 residues. Trimming removed 6 bases from V and 0 bases from J; junction bases left unmatched: 10. The germline gives CDR1 SEHNR, CDR2 FQNEAQ (reference sequence). The CDR3 loop is CASSRRWTGGGSGANVLTF. In DNA form, the CDR3 reads TGTGCCAGCAGTCGACGTTGGACAGGGGGCGGCTCTGGGGCCAACGTCCTGACTTTC.

The chain has TRBV15 and TRBJ2-5; 8 nucleotides line up with TRBD2. The CDR3 spans 18 residues. The germline V gene has CDR1 LNHNV and CDR2 YYDKDF (reference sequence). V trimming: 0 bases; J trimming: 4 bases; junction bases outside the gene matches: 13. CDR3 region: CATSREDSQWAGGETQYF. The CDR3 nucleotides are TGTGCCACCAGCAGAGAGGACAGTCAGTGGGCGGGAGGAGAGACCCAGTACTTC.

The chain is built from TRBV24-1 and TRBJ2-1; TRBD1 aligns across 11 bases. CDR3 length equals 17 residues. Germline V CDR1 and CDR2: KGHDR, SFDVKD. V lost 4 bases, J lost 9 bases, and 13 bases stayed unmatched. The CDR3 DNA is TGTGCCACCAGTGAACCCGGGACAGGGGGTGCCCAGGCTGAGCAGTTCTTC. This translates into CATSEPGTGGAQAEQFF.

V is TRBV11-3 and J is TRBJ2-2; no firm D call. Germline CDR1 is SGHNT and CDR2 is YENEEA. This CDR3 contains 12 residues. Between the trimmed V and J ends, which lost 5 bases and 6 bases, there was a span of 7 bases. The CDR3, as DNA: TGTGCCAGCAGCCTACGCGCCGGGGAGCTGTTTTTT. Its translation: CASSLRAGELFF. Filled out from reference TRBV11-3 and TRBJ2-2, the complete variable domain reads EAGVVQSPRYKIIEKKQPVAFWCNPISGHNTLYWYLQNLGQGPELLIRYENEEAVDDSQLPKDRFSAERLKGVDSTLKIQPAELGDSAVYLCASSLRAGELFFGEGSRLTVL.

V usage is TRBV28 and J usage is TRBJ2-7; possibly TRBD1 for D (5 bases). Germline V gene lookup returns CDR1 MDHEN and CDR2 SYDVKM. The CDR3 runs 11 residues. V lost 5 bases to trimming and J lost 7 bases, with 9 bases between them. The CDR3 DNA is TGTGCCAGCAGTCCAGGGTTGGAGCAGTACTTC. Amino acids: CASSPGLEQYF. Looking up the rest from reference TRBV28 and TRBJ2-7 gives the full variable domain: DVKVTQSSRYLVKRTGEKVFLECVQDMDHENMFWYRQDPGLGLRLIYFSYDVKMKEKGDIPEGYSVSREKKERFSLILESASTNQTSMYLCASSPGLEQYFGPGTRLTVT.

The V gene is TRBV19, the J gene TRBJ1-5; 8 bases line up with TRBD1. The CDR3 covers 14 residues. Germline V CDR1 and CDR2: LNHDA, SQIVND (reference sequence). V dropped 6 bases and J dropped 4; count of bases not matched to a gene: 5. CDR3 DNA sequence: TGTGCCAGTAGGCCGACAGGGGCTAATCAGCCCCAGCATTTT. Translated, it gives CASRPTGANQPQHF. Supplemented by reference TRBV19 and TRBJ1-5, the full variable domain reads DGGITQSPKYLFRKEGQNVTLSCEQNLNHDAMYWYRQDPGQGLRLIYYSQIVNDFQKGDIAEGYSVSREKKESFPLTVTSAQKNPTAFYLCASRPTGANQPQHFGDGTRLSIL.

This clone was seen just once. The chain combines TRBV27 with TRBJ2-7; D is perhaps TRBD1 (6 bases). This CDR3 is built from 15 residues. Trimming removed 4 bases from V and 3 bases from J, with 16 bases in between. CDR1 MNHEY and CDR2 SMNVEV come from the germline V gene (reference sequence). The CDR3 loop is CASSSPGQGYYEQYF. CDR3 DNA: TGTGCCAGCAGTTCTCCGGGACAAGGATACTACGAGCAGTACTTC.

The V and J genes are TRBV28 and TRBJ1-6, with 7 bases identical to TRBD1. Germline trimming cut 7 bases from V and 0 bases from J; bases unmatched to any gene: 3. CDR3 length: 15 residues. The germline V gene encodes CDR1 MDHEN and CDR2 SYDVKM. The CDR3 spells CASNRDSSYNSPLHF. Here the CDR3 DNA reads TGTGCCAGCAACCGGGACAGCTCCTATAATTCACCCCTCCACTTT.

The rearrangement joins TRBV2 to TRBJ1-5, with D perhaps TRBD1 (6 bases). Germline values: CDR1 SNHLY, CDR2 FYNNEI. The V end lost 4 bases, the J end lost 3 bases, and 13 bases lay between the germline ends. The CDR3 extends over 15 amino acids. The CDR3 reads CASSGDRLSNQPQHF. The CDR3 region has the DNA TGTGCCAGCAGTGGAGACAGGCTTTCCAATCAGCCCCAGCATTTT.

The chain uses TRBV11-2 and TRBJ2-7; 8 positions agree with TRBD2. V lost 3 bases to trimming and J lost 6 bases; unmatched junction nucleotides: 16. There are 17 residues in the CDR3. Per the germline V gene, CDR1 is SGHAT and CDR2 is FQNNGV. CDR3 in DNA: TGTGCCAGCAGCTTCATCGGGAGGGTTCCCCCGGACAGCGAGCAGTACTTC. Its translation: CASSFIGRVPPDSEQYF.

This clone was counted a single time. The V gene is TRBV28, the J gene TRBJ1-4; 9 bases fit TRBD1. J lost 10 bases, V lost 6 bases, and 12 bases had no gene match. The germline CDR1 and CDR2 sequences are MDHEN and SYDVKM. The CDR3 covers 15 residues. The CDR3 is CASRPPGTGRGKLFF. CDR3 in DNA: TGTGCCAGCAGACCCCCCGGGACAGGGAGAGGAAAACTGTTTTTT.

This clone has only a few counts. The V gene is TRBV5-4, the J gene TRBJ2-7; TRBD2 is a possible D gene (7 bases). Germline values: CDR1 SGHNT, CDR2 YYREEE (reference sequence). Trimming removed 4 bases from V and 2 bases from J, with 13 bases in between. The CDR3 spans 14 residues. Here the CDR3 reads CASSGKGGAYEQYF. CDR3 bases: TGTGCCAGCAGCGGGAAAGGGGGGGCCTACGAGCAGTACTTC.